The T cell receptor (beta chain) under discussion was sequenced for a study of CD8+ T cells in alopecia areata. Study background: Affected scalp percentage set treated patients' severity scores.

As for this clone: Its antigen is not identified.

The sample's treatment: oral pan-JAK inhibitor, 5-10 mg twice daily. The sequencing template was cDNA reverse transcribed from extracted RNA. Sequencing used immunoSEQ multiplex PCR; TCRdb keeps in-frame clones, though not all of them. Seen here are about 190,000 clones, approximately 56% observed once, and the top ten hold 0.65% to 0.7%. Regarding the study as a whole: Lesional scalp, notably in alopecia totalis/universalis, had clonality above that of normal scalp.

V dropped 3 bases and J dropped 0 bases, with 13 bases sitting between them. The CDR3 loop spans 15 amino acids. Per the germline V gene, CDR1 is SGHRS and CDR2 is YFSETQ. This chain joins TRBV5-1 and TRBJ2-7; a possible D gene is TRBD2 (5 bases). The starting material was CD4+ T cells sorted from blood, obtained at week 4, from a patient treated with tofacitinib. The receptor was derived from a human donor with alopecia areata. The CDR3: CASSSELGSSYEQYF. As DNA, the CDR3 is TGCGCCAGCAGCTCCGAATTGGGGAGCTCCTACGAGCAGTACTTC.